The rows below give T cell receptor beta chains drawn from one sample of a study of blood T cell repertoires in COVID-19. TCRdb's copy holds only in-frame clones and misses some; the assay was immunoSEQ multiplex PCR. The data hold some 230,000 clones, with 70% to 85% observed a single time. Sequenced material: PBMCs or T cells enriched from blood (not recorded which). Receptor source: a man aged 35-49 years who had recovered from COVID-19. Each CDR3 is given with its conserved first and last residue. D genes are given only for firm matches. Size is stated for part of the rows, as once, few or many counts, or as a class when the clone is expanded.

v_gene	d_gene	j_gene	abundance	len	CDR3aa	CDR3nt
TRBV5-1	TRBD2	TRBJ2-1	-	14	CASSFGLADNEQFF	TGCGCCAGCAGCTTCGGCCTAGCGGACAATGAGCAGTTCTTC
TRBV7-3	-	TRBJ2-1	few	15	CASSPRRQQYNEQFF	TGTGCCAGCAGCCCCCGCAGACAGCAATACAATGAGCAGTTCTTC
TRBV18	-	TRBJ2-7	-	12	CASSPPAGEQYF	TGTGCCAGCTCACCACCGGCAGGCGAGCAGTACTTC
TRBV6-5	TRBD1	TRBJ1-5	-	14	CASSVTGDGQPQHF	TGTGCCAGCAGCGTCACAGGGGATGGTCAGCCCCAGCATTTT
TRBV7-2	-	TRBJ1-3	once	16	CASSLVGGRAGNTIYF	TGTGCCAGCAGCTTAGTCGGGGGGCGGGCTGGAAACACCATATATTTT
TRBV30	-	TRBJ1-1	-	13	CAWRAGWNTEAFF	TGTGCCTGGAGGGCAGGGTGGAACACTGAAGCTTTCTTT
TRBV5-4	TRBD1	TRBJ2-4	-	16	CASSPDRALAKNIQYF	TGTGCCAGCAGCCCGGACAGGGCACTAGCCAAAAACATTCAGTACTTC
TRBV15	-	TRBJ2-5	-	14	CATSRDSPQETQYF	TGTGCCACCAGCAGAGATAGTCCCCAAGAGACCCAGTACTTC
TRBV9	TRBD1	TRBJ1-2	-	14	CASSPDRGLYGYTF	TGTGCCAGCAGCCCCGACAGGGGACTATATGGCTACACCTTC
TRBV10-1	-	TRBJ2-1	few	14	CASSESTGQGGQFF	TGCGCCAGCAGTGAGTCGACAGGGCAGGGGGGTCAGTTCTTC
TRBV7-9	TRBD1	TRBJ2-5	once	14	CASVLGGIQETQYF	TGTGCCAGCGTGTTAGGGGGCATTCAAGAGACCCAGTACTTC
TRBV27	TRBD2	TRBJ2-2	-	17	CASSPLGLAGNTGELFF	TGTGCCAGCAGTCCCCTCGGACTAGCGGGGAACACCGGGGAGCTGTTTTTT
TRBV7-3	TRBD2	TRBJ2-1	-	16	CASSLGGTSGYNEQFF	TGTGCCAGCAGCTTAGGTGGGACTAGCGGATACAATGAGCAGTTCTTC
TRBV30	-	TRBJ1-1	few	13	CAWRLGHNTEAFF	TGTGCCTGGAGACTGGGACATAACACTGAAGCTTTCTTT